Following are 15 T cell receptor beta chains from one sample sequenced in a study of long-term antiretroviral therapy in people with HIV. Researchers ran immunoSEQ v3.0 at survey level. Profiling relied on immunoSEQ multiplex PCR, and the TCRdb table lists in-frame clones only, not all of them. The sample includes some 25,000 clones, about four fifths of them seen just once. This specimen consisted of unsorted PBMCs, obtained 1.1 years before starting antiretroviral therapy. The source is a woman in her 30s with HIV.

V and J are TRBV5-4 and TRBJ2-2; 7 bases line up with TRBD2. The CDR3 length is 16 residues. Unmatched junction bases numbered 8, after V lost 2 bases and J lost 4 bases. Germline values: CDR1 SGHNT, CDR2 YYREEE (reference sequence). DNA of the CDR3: TGTGCCAGCAGCTTCTCGAGCGGGGTCGGCACCGGGGAGCTGTTTTTT. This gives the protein CASSFSSGVGTGELFF.

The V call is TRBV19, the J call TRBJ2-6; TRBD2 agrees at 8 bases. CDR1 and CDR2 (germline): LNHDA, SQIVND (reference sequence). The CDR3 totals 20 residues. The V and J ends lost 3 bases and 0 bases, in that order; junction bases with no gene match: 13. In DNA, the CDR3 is TGTGCCAGTAGTATGCCCCGGTTTAGCGGGGTAAACTCTGGGGCCAACGTCCTGACTTTC. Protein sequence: CASSMPRFSGVNSGANVLTF.

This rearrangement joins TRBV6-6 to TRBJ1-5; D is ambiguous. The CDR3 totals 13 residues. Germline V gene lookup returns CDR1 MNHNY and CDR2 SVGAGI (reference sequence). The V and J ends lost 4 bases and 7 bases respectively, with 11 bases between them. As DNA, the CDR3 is TGTGCCAGCAGTTCTCGTCTGGAGCAGCCCCAGCATTTT. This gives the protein CASSSRLEQPQHF.

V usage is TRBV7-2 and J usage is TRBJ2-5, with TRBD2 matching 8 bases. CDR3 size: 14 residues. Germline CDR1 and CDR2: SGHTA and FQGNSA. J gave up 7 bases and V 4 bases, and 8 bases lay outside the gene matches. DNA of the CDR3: TGTGCCAGCAGCTCCCGGGGGGGTAGCGCGACCCAGTACTTC. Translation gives CASSSRGGSATQYF.

CDR3 in DNA: TGTGCCAGCAGCTTGCCAGGACAGGGAGACGAGCAGTACGTC. This translates into CASSLPGQGDEQYV. The chain uses TRBV5-6 and TRBJ2-7; 8 positions agree with TRBD1. Germline V gene lookup returns CDR1 SGHDT and CDR2 YYEEEE. This CDR3 contains 14 residues. The V gene end was trimmed by 1 base and the J gene end by 5 bases; junction bases not matched to a gene: 5.

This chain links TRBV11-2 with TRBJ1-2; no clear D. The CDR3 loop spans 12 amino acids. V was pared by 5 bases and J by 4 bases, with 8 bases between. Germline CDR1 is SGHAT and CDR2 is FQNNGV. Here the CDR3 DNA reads TGTGCCAGCAGCGATACCAGCTATGGCTACACCTTC. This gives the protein CASSDTSYGYTF.

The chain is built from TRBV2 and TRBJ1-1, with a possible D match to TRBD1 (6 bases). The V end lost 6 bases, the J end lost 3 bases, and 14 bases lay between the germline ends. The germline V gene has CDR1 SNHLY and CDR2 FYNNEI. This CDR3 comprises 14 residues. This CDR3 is CASSATGADTEAFF. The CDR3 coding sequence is TGTGCCAGCAGCGCGACAGGAGCGGACACTGAAGCTTTCTTT.

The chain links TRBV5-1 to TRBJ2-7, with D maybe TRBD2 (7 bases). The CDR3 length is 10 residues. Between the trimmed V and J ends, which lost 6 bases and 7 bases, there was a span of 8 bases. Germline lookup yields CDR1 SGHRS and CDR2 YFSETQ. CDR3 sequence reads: CASKGGEQYV. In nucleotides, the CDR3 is TGCGCCAGCAAGGGGGGGGAGCAGTACGTC.

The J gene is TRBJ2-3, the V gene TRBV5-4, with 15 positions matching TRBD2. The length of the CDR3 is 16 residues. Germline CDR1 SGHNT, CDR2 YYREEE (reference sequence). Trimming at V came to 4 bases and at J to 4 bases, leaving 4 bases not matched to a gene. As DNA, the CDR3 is TGTGCCAGCAGCGAAAGGACTAGCGGGGGGGCAGATACGCAGTATTTT. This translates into CASSERTSGGADTQYF.

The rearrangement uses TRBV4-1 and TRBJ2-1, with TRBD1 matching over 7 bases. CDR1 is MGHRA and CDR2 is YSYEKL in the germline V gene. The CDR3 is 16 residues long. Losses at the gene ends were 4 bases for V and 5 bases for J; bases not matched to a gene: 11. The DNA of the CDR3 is TGCGCCAGCAGCCGCTTCGACAGGGTCAGCGACAATGAGCAGTTCTTC. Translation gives CASSRFDRVSDNEQFF.

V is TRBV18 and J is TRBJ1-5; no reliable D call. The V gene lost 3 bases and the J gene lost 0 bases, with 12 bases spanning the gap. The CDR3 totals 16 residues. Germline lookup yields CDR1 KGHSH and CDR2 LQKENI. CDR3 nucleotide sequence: TGTGCCAGCTCACCGGAAAAGTCCTATAGCAATCAGCCCCAGCATTTT. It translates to CASSPEKSYSNQPQHF.

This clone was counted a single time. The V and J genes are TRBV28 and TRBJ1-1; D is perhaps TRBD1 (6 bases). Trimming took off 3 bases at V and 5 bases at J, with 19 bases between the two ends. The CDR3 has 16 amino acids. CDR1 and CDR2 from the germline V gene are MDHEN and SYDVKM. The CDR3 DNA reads TGTGCCAGCAGTTTGGATCGGGGGGCCCGTGGGACTGAAGCTTTCTTT. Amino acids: CASSLDRGARGTEAFF.

The CDR3 region has the DNA TGCGCCAGCAGCCAAGGGGGACAGGGGAACTATGGCTACACCTTC. Translation gives CASSQGGQGNYGYTF. The chain links TRBV4-1 to TRBJ1-2; 10 positions match TRBD1. Trimming took 1 base from V and 2 from J; bases not matched to a gene: 1. Germline loops: CDR1 MGHRA, CDR2 YSYEKL. The CDR3 is 15 amino acids.

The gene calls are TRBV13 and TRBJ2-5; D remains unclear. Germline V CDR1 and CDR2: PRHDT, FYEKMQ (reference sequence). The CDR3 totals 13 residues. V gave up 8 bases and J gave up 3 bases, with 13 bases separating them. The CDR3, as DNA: TGTGCCAGCGGATCGAAGGTCGAAGAGACCCAGTACTTC. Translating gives CASGSKVEETQYF.

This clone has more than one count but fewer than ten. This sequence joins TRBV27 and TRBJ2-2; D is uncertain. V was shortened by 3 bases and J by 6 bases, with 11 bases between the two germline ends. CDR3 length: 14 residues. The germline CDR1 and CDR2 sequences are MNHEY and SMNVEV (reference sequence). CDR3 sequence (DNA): TGTGCCAGCAGTTTGGGGTCCAGTCCCGGGGAGCTGTTTTTT. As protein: CASSLGSSPGELFF.